These 11 T cell receptor beta chains were sequenced from one sample in a study of identifying expanded T cells in peripheral blood. Clones were read by immunoSEQ multiplex PCR, and TCRdb kept only the in-frame ones, dropping some. The sample lists around 85,000 clones, around 89% seen once, with 2.8% in the top ten. The sample was blood. The receptors shown here come from a person aged 18 to 75 in good health.

V gene TRBV13 combines with J gene TRBJ2-7; D possibly corresponds to TRBD2 (6 bases). V was trimmed by 5 bases and J by 2 bases, leaving 13 bases between them. The germline CDR1 and CDR2 sequences are PRHDT and FYEKMQ (reference sequence). This CDR3 contains 14 residues. The CDR3 nucleotides are TGTGCCAGCAGCCTGTTAGCGGTGGCCTACGAGCAGTACTTC. Its protein is CASSLLAVAYEQYF.

The V gene is TRBV9, the J gene TRBJ1-2, with TRBD1 matching 7 bases. V gave up 2 bases and J gave up 5 bases; unmatched junction bases: 15. Per germline, CDR1 SGDLS and CDR2 YYNGEE. This CDR3 spans 17 amino acids. CDR3 nucleotide sequence: TGTGCCAGCAGCGTTGGGTCGGGACAGACCCTTTTGTATGGCTACACCTTC. Translating it yields CASSVGSGQTLLYGYTF.

On this clone: Other DNA sequences of this sample code for an identical CDR3. The V call is TRBV5-6, the J call TRBJ1-1; unclear D gene. Trimming stripped 1 base from V and 6 bases from J, with 4 bases between. CDR1 SGHDT and CDR2 YYEEEE come from the germline V gene. This CDR3 has 11 amino acids. Here the CDR3 reads CASSLQSEAFF. The CDR3 DNA reads TGTGCCAGCAGCTTGCAATCTGAAGCTTTCTTT.

In its sample, this clone was seen once. The V and J genes are TRBV30 and TRBJ2-7; D may be TRBD1 or TRBD2 (5 bases each). This CDR3 contains 14 residues. Germline V gives CDR1 GTSNPN, CDR2 SVGIG (reference sequence). Trimming shortened V by 5 bases and J by 2 bases, and 16 bases separated the two germline ends. The CDR3 DNA reads TGTGCCTGGGAATCTCCGGGGCCCACCTACGAGCAGTACTTC. It is translated as CAWESPGPTYEQYF.

The chain joins TRBV5-1 to TRBJ1-6; 8 bases align to TRBD1. Germline V gene data show CDR1 as SGHRS and CDR2 as YFSETQ. The trim removed 5 bases at V and 0 bases at J, leaving 4 bases unmatched. This CDR3 is built from 16 residues. As DNA, the CDR3 is TGCGCCAGCAGAAAACAGGGGGACTCCTATAATTCACCCCTCCACTTT. Its translation is CASRKQGDSYNSPLHF.

The rearrangement links TRBV7-2 to TRBJ2-4; the D gene could be TRBD1 or TRBD2 (6 bases each). CDR1 is SGHTA and CDR2 is FQGNSA in the germline V gene. The V gene lost 1 base and the J gene lost 1 base, with 11 bases spanning the gap. The CDR3 has 16 amino acids. Here the CDR3 reads CASSLGGGSAKNIQYF. The DNA of the CDR3 is TGTGCCAGCAGCTTAGGAGGGGGGTCGGCCAAAAACATTCAGTACTTC.

V gene TRBV28 combines with J gene TRBJ2-1; TRBD2 is a possible D gene (7 bases). The CDR3 totals 15 residues. V was cut by 6 bases and J by 0 bases, with 12 bases left in between. Germline loops: CDR1 MDHEN, CDR2 SYDVKM. CDR3 in amino acids: CASRKGGDSYNEQFF. The CDR3 DNA reads as TGTGCCAGCAGAAAAGGGGGGGACTCCTACAATGAGCAGTTCTTC.

V and J are TRBV7-9 and TRBJ2-1; 13 bases align to TRBD2. Germline V CDR1 and CDR2: SEHNR, FQNEAQ (reference sequence). The CDR3 length is 15 residues. Unmatched junction bases numbered 3, after V lost 5 bases and J lost 5 bases. As DNA, the CDR3 is TGTGCCAGCAGCATTGGGACTAGCGGGAACAATGAGCAGTTCTTC. It is translated as CASSIGTSGNNEQFF.

V and J are TRBV27 and TRBJ1-2, with 7 bases matching TRBD1. The CDR3 is 18 amino acids. Trimming cost V 6 bases and J 4 bases; bases outside gene matches: 20. CDR1 MNHEY and CDR2 SMNVEV come from the germline V gene (reference sequence). CDR3: CASRRPKPRTGGSYGYTF. The CDR3 nucleotides are TGTGCCAGCAGGCGTCCAAAACCCCGGACAGGCGGTAGCTATGGCTACACCTTC.

The chain carries TRBV28 and TRBJ2-7, with D perhaps given as TRBD1 or TRBD2 (5 bases each). Germline values: CDR1 MDHEN, CDR2 SYDVKM. V lost 6 bases to trimming and J lost 4 bases, with 16 bases between them. The CDR3 is 14 amino acids. For the CDR3, the DNA is TGTGCCAGCAGAGGCCGGGACGGATCTTACGAGCAGTACTTC. Amino acids: CASRGRDGSYEQYF.

V gene TRBV19 combines with J gene TRBJ2-7, with D possibly TRBD1 on 6 matching bases. The germline V and J ends were trimmed by 8 bases and 3 bases, with 20 bases remaining between them. CDR3 size: 15 residues. From germline, CDR1 is LNHDA and CDR2 SQIVND (reference sequence). CDR3 DNA sequence: TGTGCCAGTTCGCCATCACCGGGACAAATCTACGAGCAGTACTTC. Protein sequence: CASSPSPGQIYEQYF.